These 8 T cell receptor beta chains were sequenced from one sample in a study of T-cell memory formation after mild COVID-19. MiXCR was run by TCRdb on the 5' RACE reads, yielding one entry per CDR3 protein. The table records a few hundred thousand distinct CDR3 sequences, 8.2% of them present only once. The sample taken for sequencing was PBMCs or a T cell subset sorted from them (not recorded which). These receptors were obtained from a man aged 18 to 29 who had mild COVID-19 (a few samples of this study predate the infection). Cell type and time point are not known.

This clonotype was counted many times. This chain uses TRBV6-6 with TRBJ2-7; possibly TRBD2 for D (5 bases). The germline CDR1 and CDR2 sequences are MNHNY and SVGAGI (reference sequence). Deletions cut 5 bases from V and 2 bases from J, with 16 bases between. The CDR3 runs 15 residues. CDR3 coding DNA: TGTGCCAGCAGTACCCCGGACGGAGGTACCTACGAGCAGTACGTC. Translating it yields CASSTPDGGTYEQYV.

The gene calls are TRBV15 and TRBJ2-3; D is ambiguous. Per the germline V gene, CDR1 is LNHNV and CDR2 is YYDKDF (reference sequence). The germline V and J ends were trimmed by 3 bases and 0 bases, with 7 bases remaining between them. The CDR3 is 14 amino acids. CDR3 sequence reads: CATSRDPSTDTQYF. The CDR3 nucleotides read TGTGCCACCAGCAGGGACCCTAGCACAGATACGCAGTATTTT.

This clonotype was counted only a few times. The chain has TRBV5-4 and TRBJ1-1; D unresolved. Trimming stripped 0 bases from V and 3 bases from J, with 12 bases between. Germline loops: CDR1 SGHNT, CDR2 YYREEE (reference sequence). CDR3 size: 15 residues. The CDR3 nucleotides are TGTGCCAGCAGCTTGGGCGCTCGGGCGGACACTGAAGCTTTCTTT. It encodes CASSLGARADTEAFF. Full variable domain (rest looked up from reference TRBV5-4 and TRBJ1-1): ETGVTQSPTHLIKTRGQQVTLRCSSQSGHNTVSWYQQALGQGPQFIFQYYREEENGRGNFPPRFSGLQFPNYSSELNVNALELDDSALYLCASSLGARADTEAFFGQGTRLTVV.

The sample holds many counts of this clonotype. The chain links TRBV20-1 to TRBJ2-1; 13 nucleotides align to TRBD2. From germline, CDR1 is DFQATT and CDR2 SNEGSKA (reference sequence). The CDR3 contains 17 residues. V was clipped by 6 bases and J by 1 base; unmatched bases: 9. This CDR3 is CSAQIGTSGESYNEQFF. The CDR3 DNA follows: TGCAGTGCCCAAATCGGGACTAGCGGGGAGTCCTACAATGAGCAGTTCTTC.

This clonotype was seen a few times. The chain has TRBV18 and TRBJ2-4, with 7 positions matching TRBD1. The CDR3 is made up of 16 amino acids. Looked up from germline, CDR1 is KGHSH and CDR2 is LQKENI. J gave up 8 bases and V 6 bases, and 16 bases lay outside the gene matches. The CDR3 sequence: CASSPTTGATRYIQYF. The CDR3 DNA follows: TGTGCCAGCTCGCCTACCACAGGGGCGACGAGGTACATTCAGTACTTC.

The J gene is TRBJ1-1, the V gene TRBV24-1, with D possibly matching TRBD1 (5 bases). V gave up 4 bases and J gave up 6 bases, with 14 bases separating them. This CDR3 region has 14 residues. Per germline, CDR1 KGHDR and CDR2 SFDVKD. The DNA of the CDR3 is TGTGCCACCAGTGACTCCCTCGGGGACTCTGAAGCTTTCTTT. This codes for CATSDSLGDSEAFF.

This clonotype was found many times. The chain is built from TRBV12-3 or TRBV12-4 and TRBJ2-5; D is perhaps TRBD1 (6 bases). The CDR3 spans 13 residues. Trimming shortened V by 6 bases and J by 5 bases, and 13 bases separated the two germline ends. This chain's CDR3 is CASSEQGTETQYF. The DNA of the CDR3 is TGTGCCAGCAGCGAGCAGGGGACGGAGACCCAGTACTTC.

This clonotype was found many times. The DNA of the CDR3 is TGTGCCAGCAGCCAAGAAGAGGTTAGGAAAGTTGGTGGCGCCTACGAGCAGTACTTC. Its protein is CASSQEEVRKVGGAYEQYF. V gene TRBV4-2 combines with J gene TRBJ2-7; D gene unclear. Germline lookup yields CDR1 LGHNA and CDR2 YNFKEQ. CDR3 length: 19 amino acids. Trimming cost V 0 bases and J 2 bases, with 23 bases left between them.